The count of the clone carrying this TCR beta chain is one. V shed 0 bases and J shed 4 bases, with 11 bases lying between them. The CDR3 is 15 residues long. Germline assignment: CDR1 SGHRS and CDR2 YFSETQ. The data originate from a study of blood T cell repertoires in COVID-19. Whole-study context: Donors in the United States, Italy and Spain gave samples during acute or convalescent COVID-19. T cells, B-cell-depleted T cells, or PBMCs provided the cDNA or gDNA that served as material.

In Seattle, patients joined the study during active infection and were tracked longitudinally. Methods used by the authors: Estimates of nucleated cell counts were drawn from the amplification of reference gene primers. The repertoire was sequenced with immunoSEQ multiplex PCR; TCRdb's copy has only in-frame clones and lacks some. D and trimming were read from the DNA, whereas the V and J calls and clone size are those reported in that table. The sample yields about 130,000 clones, about 92% seen once. J is TRBJ1-3 and V is TRBV5-1; perhaps TRBD1 as D (6 bases). The sample comprised peripheral blood. The source of this sequence is a man between 60 and 70 years old with COVID-19, enrolled during active disease. The CDR3 DNA sequence: TGCGCCAGCAGCTTGGCCGCGGGGGCCGGAAACACCATATATTTT. Protein: CASSLAAGAGNTIYF.